Listed below are T cell receptor beta chains from one sample, sequenced in a study of T-cell memory formation after mild COVID-19. Each CDR3 protein gets one entry after TCRdb re-called the 5' RACE reads with MiXCR. The sample gives around 440,000 distinct CDR3 sequences, 15% to 20% of which show up once; around an eighth is in the top ten. Source material: PBMCs or a T cell subset sorted from them (not recorded which). The receptors stem from an adult woman who had mild COVID-19 (a few samples of this study predate the infection). Cell type and time point are not known. Each CDR3 is given without its conserved first and last residue. Some rows have no size entry. The others give once, few or many, or a class for an expanded clone.

>.|TRBV6-2/TRBV6-3|TRBJ1-1
ASSYSSVPNTEAF
>.|TRBV7-6|TRBJ2-2
ASSISSSLTGELF
>.|TRBV6-2/TRBV6-3|TRBJ2-7
ASKASGTYEQY
>few|TRBV18|TRBJ2-1
ASSPQRLAVYNEQF
>.|TRBV7-9|TRBJ2-5
ASSLRPLWTDQETQY
>few|TRBV7-8|TRBJ2-3
ASSLYFASGGAGDTQY
>few|TRBV9|TRBJ2-7
ASSPPGQGAGEQY
>few|TRBV4-2|TRBJ2-5
ASSQASQGAGKETQY
>.|TRBV3-1|TRBJ2-7
ASSQRLAGSYEQY
>.|TRBV6-1|TRBJ2-7
ASNRKDREWGNGNEQY
>many|TRBV12-3/TRBV12-4|TRBJ2-7
ASRRALSSYEQY
>.|TRBV6-2/TRBV6-3|TRBJ1-6
ASSLGQSAYNSPLH
>few|TRBV15|TRBJ1-5
ATVDMYDQPQH
>many|TRBV5-1|TRBJ2-1
ASSLEVAGGPSYNEQF
>.|TRBV28|TRBJ2-5
ASIRGGEETQY
>few|TRBV6-2/TRBV6-3|TRBJ2-2
ASSGGSDTGELF
>few|TRBV5-4|TRBJ2-1
ASSLAVGGVGNEQF
>.|TRBV12-3/TRBV12-4|TRBJ2-2
ASSLGAATLNTGELF
>few|TRBV20-1|TRBJ2-1
SARGMSGGNDYNEQF
>few|TRBV29-1|TRBJ2-7
SVGQGAWREQY
>few|TRBV6-2/TRBV6-3|TRBJ2-1
ASSLRIGGRDVVNEQF
>.|TRBV3-1|TRBJ2-3
ASSQDGLDTQY
>few|TRBV6-6|TRBJ2-7
ASRWTSGREYEQY
>few|TRBV6-2/TRBV6-3|TRBJ1-5
ASSYPGPQH
>.|TRBV7-2|TRBJ2-1
ASSPQTSGVYNEQF
>few|TRBV27|TRBJ1-1
ASSFRGTGFIGAF
>few|TRBV20-1|TRBJ2-1
SAESGHSSYNEQF
>few|TRBV11-2|TRBJ2-1
ASSNNPKGRYNEQF
>few|TRBV18|TRBJ2-6
ASSLAAGANVLT
>.|TRBV6-1|TRBJ2-7
ATDRTSYEQY
>.|TRBV6-4|TRBJ2-3
ASSPEGEGTDTQY
>.|TRBV5-5|TRBJ1-1
ASSFPPGQKNTEAF
>.|TRBV20-1|TRBJ2-5
SARITSGGVETQY
>.|TRBV7-8|TRBJ2-7
ASSWDRETDEQY
>.|TRBV12-3/TRBV12-4|TRBJ2-1
ASSPHPGLAFEQF
>many|TRBV7-9|TRBJ2-2
ASSQEPPSSGELF
>.|TRBV6-5|TRBJ2-1
ASSSPGLSYNEQF
>.|TRBV20-1|TRBJ2-7
SASSLAGHSYEQY
>few|TRBV5-4|TRBJ2-1
ASSFPRPSGGDNEQF
>few|TRBV12-3/TRBV12-4|TRBJ2-5
ASSLTSGSSRQETQY
>.|TRBV5-4|TRBJ2-5
ASSSPGVEETQY
>.|TRBV18|TRBJ2-3
ASSPGREISTDTQY
>many|TRBV18|TRBJ2-3
ASSLDSTDTQY
>.|TRBV7-9|TRBJ1-1
ASSPSTGEAF
>few|TRBV12-3/TRBV12-4|TRBJ1-3
ASSSQVLTESSGNTIY
>many|TRBV10-3|TRBJ2-3
AISEGLSNTDTQY
>few|TRBV12-3/TRBV12-4|TRBJ1-4
ASSFSWNEKLF
>.|TRBV4-1|TRBJ2-7
ASSQVASGSYEQY
>.|TRBV2|TRBJ2-3
ASSEQRWTLSTDTQY
>many|TRBV5-1|TRBJ1-1
ASSLQGHTEAF
>few|TRBV7-9|TRBJ2-7
ASSPTGGIFYEQY
>few|TRBV7-9|TRBJ2-5
ASTPGGIETQY
>.|TRBV20-1|TRBJ2-1
SARDLGGSGRAPNEQF
>few|TRBV5-1|TRBJ2-5
ASSLTSWQETQY
>.|TRBV20-1|TRBJ2-3
SARDWIQGSGGVADTQY
>.|TRBV30|TRBJ1-1
AWSRGEALEAF
>.|TRBV15|TRBJ2-5
ATSPPRGTGETQY
>once|TRBV5-1|TRBJ2-3
ASSEGLEPLDTQY
>.|TRBV19|TRBJ2-6
ASKGGQGQSSGANVLT